A single sample gave rise to the 16 T cell receptor beta chains below, sequenced in a study of blood T cells in healthy people across ages. Together with a sample-barcoded 5' primer, a J-beta primer mix was included in a second PCR lasting about 6 to 11 cycles. TCRdb processed the 5' RACE reads anew with MiXCR; each CDR3 protein has one entry. The table has about 1.7 million distinct CDR3 sequences, over 25% seen once; the top ten hold less than 9.5%. The sample comprised blood. The origin of the receptors is a woman aged 30 to 39 in good health.

CDR3 bases: TGTGCCAGCAGCCAAGTACCTGCCCCCAATGAGCAGTTCTTC. The encoded protein is CASSQVPAPNEQFF. The chain combines TRBV4-2 with TRBJ2-1, with no clear D. V was clipped by 1 base and J by 6 bases, with 10 bases between them. Germline V gene sequence: CDR1 LGHNA, CDR2 YNFKEQ. The CDR3 is 14 amino acids.

With regard to this clonotype: This may arise from a read error, as a much more abundant clone is one base away. The CDR3 loop is CAGDHLRGAQNEQFF. DNA of the CDR3: TGTGCCGGCGACCATTTGCGGGGGGCTCAAAATGAGCAGTTCTTC. The chain carries TRBV9 and TRBJ2-1; TRBD2 aligns across 8 bases. CDR1 is SGDLS and CDR2 is YYNGEE in the germline V gene. J was trimmed by 7 bases and V by 10 bases; bases with no gene match: 16. CDR3 length: 15 residues.

This clonotype was seen a handful of times. This chain connects TRBV20-1 to TRBJ1-2; D possibly corresponds to TRBD1 (5 bases). Germline V gene sequence: CDR1 DFQATT, CDR2 SNEGSKA (reference sequence). The V end lost 5 bases, the J end lost 8 bases, and 12 bases lay between the germline ends. The CDR3 extends over 11 amino acids. The CDR3 DNA reads as TGCAGTGCTTTAGGGGCCCACGGCTACACCTTC. Protein product: CSALGAHGYTF.

On this clonotype itself: Because it lacks the conserved phenylalanine or tryptophan at the end, this CDR3 is likely a read error. V gene TRBV5-1 combines with J gene TRBJ2-1; D is unclear. This CDR3 comprises 14 residues. The germline gives CDR1 SGHRS, CDR2 YFSETQ. Trimming took 0 bases from V and 9 from J, leaving 13 bases between them. The CDR3 DNA reads TGCGCCAGCAGCTTGGATCTGGGCGACGCTGAGCAGTTCGTC. It is translated as CASSLDLGDAEQFV.

This clonotype was recorded many times. This chain uses TRBV2 with TRBJ2-5, with D perhaps TRBD1 or TRBD2 (5 bases each). There are 12 residues in the CDR3. Trimming cost V 5 bases and J 9 bases, with 13 bases left between them. The V gene's germline CDR1 is SNHLY and CDR2 FYNNEI. The CDR3 nucleotides are TGTGCCAGCAGTTTACAGGAGAGGGCCCAGTACTTC. As protein: CASSLQERAQYF.

Regarding this clonotype: This clone may be a read error of a much larger clone one base away. The V and J genes are TRBV12-3 or TRBV12-4 and TRBJ2-3, with D possibly being TRBD2 (5 bases). The CDR3 sequence is 13 residues long. CDR3 residues: CASSIAMTDTQYF. The CDR3 DNA is TGTGCCAGCAGTATAGCGATGACAGATACGCAGTATTTT.

This clonotype has just a few counts. The genes are TRBV20-1 and TRBJ2-6; D may be TRBD2 (6 bases). The CDR3 loop spans 14 amino acids. Trimming stripped 3 bases from V and 15 bases from J, with 21 bases between. Germline CDR1 DFQATT, CDR2 SNEGSKA (reference sequence). CDR3 DNA: TGCAGTGCTAGGGACTACTCTGGGGCCAACTCCCTGACTTTC. Encoded protein: CSARDYSGANSLTF.

In its sample, this clonotype was seen a few times. The chain joins TRBV5-1 to TRBJ2-7, with D tentatively TRBD1 or TRBD2 (5 bases each). Germline lookup yields CDR1 SGHRS and CDR2 YFSETQ. This CDR3 has 16 amino acids. Trimming cost V 0 bases and J 2 bases, with 15 bases left between them. As DNA, the CDR3 is TGCGCCAGCAGCTTGGTTATGCGACAGAGGGCCTACGAGCAGTACTTC. Its protein is CASSLVMRQRAYEQYF.

As concerns this clonotype: This sequence may be a read error, since a much larger clone differs from it by one base. The gene calls are TRBV20-1 and TRBJ1-4, with D possibly being TRBD1 (5 bases). The CDR3 runs to 13 residues. The germline CDR1 and CDR2 sequences are DFQATT and SNEGSKA (reference sequence). Trimming stripped 3 bases from V and 3 bases from J, with 8 bases between. CDR3 amino acids: CSARNRPNEKLFF. CDR3 DNA sequence: TGCAGTGCTAGGAACAGGCCTAATGAAAAACTGTTTTTT.

J is TRBJ2-1 and V is TRBV3-1, with 9 bases fitting TRBD2. V lost 3 bases to trimming and J lost 2 bases; unmatched junction nucleotides: 5. There are 16 residues in the CDR3. The V gene's germline CDR1 is LGHDT and CDR2 YNNKEL (reference sequence). The CDR3 coding sequence is TGTGCCAGCAGCCAGTTAGCGGGGGCACCCTACAATGAGCAGTTCTTC. This translates into CASSQLAGAPYNEQFF.

In this sample, this clonotype turned up many times. The chain combines TRBV10-3 with TRBJ2-4; TRBD1 matches at 9 bases. Germline V gives CDR1 ENHRY, CDR2 SYGVKD. V lost 3 bases to trimming and J lost 3 bases; unmatched junction nucleotides: 6. The CDR3 contains 16 residues. CDR3: CAISDIGTGLKNIQYF. The CDR3 DNA follows: TGTGCCATCAGTGATATAGGGACAGGGCTCAAAAACATTCAGTACTTC.

The chain uses TRBV5-1 and TRBJ1-1, with D unclear. The germline V gene encodes CDR1 SGHRS and CDR2 YFSETQ. The CDR3 is 15 residues long. Trimming pared 1 base from V and 3 bases from J, leaving 13 bases between. The CDR3 DNA reads TGCGCCAGCAGCTTGAGTCCGGACGGATACACTGAAGCTTTCTTT. Translating gives CASSLSPDGYTEAFF.

The chain employs TRBV3-1 and TRBJ1-2, with TRBD1 identical over 7 bases. V shed 2 bases and J 8 bases; nucleotides not matched to a gene: 5. Per the germline V gene, CDR1 is LGHDT and CDR2 is YNNKEL (reference sequence). The CDR3 is made up of 13 amino acids. CDR3 sequence: CASSQISGGGYTF. The CDR3 DNA follows: TGTGCCAGCAGCCAAATATCAGGGGGAGGCTACACCTTC. Together with reference TRBV3-1 and TRBJ1-2, the CDR3 gives the full variable domain: DTAVSQTPKYLVTQMGNDKSIKCEQNLGHDTMYWYKQDSKKFLKIMFSYNNKELIINETVPNRFSPKSPDKAHLNLHINSLELGDSAVYFCASSQISGGGYTFGSGTRLTVV.

This clonotype was seen at least ten times. This chain joins TRBV12-3 or TRBV12-4 and TRBJ1-2; D may be TRBD1 (5 bases). The CDR3 totals 15 residues. Trimming took 3 bases from V and 3 from J, leaving 14 bases between them. The DNA of the CDR3 is TGTGCCAGCAGTTTTCTTCGAGACAGCTACTATGGCTACACCTTC. Protein product: CASSFLRDSYYGYTF.

This clonotype was seen more than once but under ten times. The chain combines TRBV24-1 with TRBJ1-2; D is unresolved. The CDR3 loop spans 16 amino acids. Germline V lookup: CDR1 KGHDR, CDR2 SFDVKD. Deletions cut 4 bases from V and 5 bases from J, with 19 bases between. CDR3 coding DNA: TGTGCCACCAGTGACCCACTACGGGGTTCGAAGTATGGCTACACCTTC. It codes for CATSDPLRGSKYGYTF.

J is TRBJ2-5 and V is TRBV20-1; D gene uncertain. Deletions cut 5 bases from V and 11 bases from J, with 27 bases between. Germline loops: CDR1 DFQATT, CDR2 SNEGSKA (reference sequence). The CDR3 is 15 amino acids. The chain's CDR3 is CSARAPGSEPKEQYF. CDR3 DNA: TGCAGTGCTCGCGCCCCTGGTTCAGAGCCTAAGGAGCAGTACTTC.